Shown below are 10 T cell receptor beta chains from a single sample sequenced in a study of neurological immune-mediated disorders (dated by TCRdb to between 2019 and 2020). The library was prepared using 5' RACE. The data were produced on an Illumina HiSeq 2500. TCRdb took the public reads, trimmed them with fastp at Q25, ran MiXCR for clone calling and kept in-frame beta chains. CDR3 protein sequences are deduplicated, and each keeps its most common genes and DNA. The sample data list 40,000 or so distinct CDR3 sequences, and 11% of these were observed just once. The top ten clonotypes cover 3% to 5% of the sample. The time point label of this sample denotes: technical triplicate 1. The sample was PBMCs. The receptors were gathered from a man aged 55 to 69 with HTLV-1-associated myelopathy (HAM/TSP).

This clonotype has ten or more counts. V is TRBV5-1 and J is TRBJ1-2; no definite D call. The CDR3 consists of 11 residues. CDR1 is SGHRS and CDR2 is YFSETQ in the germline V gene. Trimming took 3 bases from V and 6 from J, leaving 6 bases between them. The CDR3 region is CASSSRDGYTF. CDR3 nucleotides: TGCGCCAGCAGCTCAAGAGATGGCTACACCTTC. Using reference TRBV5-1 and TRBJ1-2 for the parts outside the CDR3, the full variable domain is KAGVTQTPRYLIKTRGQQVTLSCSPISGHRSVSWYQQTPGQGLQFLFEYFSETQRNKGNFPGRFSGRQFSNSRSEMNVSTLELGDSALYLCASSSRDGYTFGSGTRLTVV.

The sample holds many counts of this clonotype. The genes are TRBV20-1 and TRBJ2-2, with D tentatively TRBD1 or TRBD2 (5 bases each). V lost 5 bases and J 0 bases, leaving 13 bases between the germline ends. CDR1 is DFQATT, CDR2 SNEGSKA, per germline (reference sequence). The CDR3 consists of 15 residues. The CDR3 region has the DNA TGCAGTGCTTCCGGGGCAGCCGCGAACACCGGGGAGCTGTTTTTT. Translated: CSASGAAANTGELFF.

Worth noting for this clonotype: A much larger clone differs from this one at a single base, so this may be a read error. This rearrangement joins TRBV20-1 to TRBJ1-1; 9 positions agree with TRBD1. The CDR3 length is 13 residues. Germline lookup yields CDR1 DFQATT and CDR2 SNEGSKA (reference sequence). The DNA of the CDR3 is TGCAGTGCAGGACAGGGGATGAACACTCAAGCTTTCTTT. It translates to CSAGQGMNTQAFF.

This clonotype has at least ten counts. J is TRBJ2-7 and V is TRBV18; 11 nucleotides agree with TRBD1. V was pared by 3 bases and J by 5 bases, with 3 bases of the junction left unmatched. The CDR3 extends over 14 amino acids. CDR1 and CDR2 from the germline V gene are KGHSH and LQKENI. CDR3 coding DNA: TGTGCCAGCTCACCGGACAGGGGGCTAAACGAGCAGTACTTC. Encoded protein: CASSPDRGLNEQYF. Full variable domain (missing parts from reference TRBV18 and TRBJ2-7): NAGVMQNPRHLVRRRGQEARLRCSPMKGHSHVYWYRQLPEEGLKFMVYLQKENIIDESGMPKERFSAEFPKEGPSILRIQQVVRGDSAAYFCASSPDRGLNEQYFGPGTRLTVT.

This clonotype was observed at least ten times. The rearrangement joins TRBV5-4 to TRBJ2-5; D gene uncertain. CDR1 SGHNT and CDR2 YYREEE come from the germline V gene (reference sequence). The length of the CDR3 is 14 residues. Trimming removed 1 base at V and 3 bases at J, with 10 bases between. CDR3 nucleotides: TGTGCCAGCAGCTTGAATACGGCAGAAGAGACCCAGTACTTC. Protein sequence: CASSLNTAEETQYF.

This clonotype has ten or more counts. The chain recombines TRBV21-1 with TRBJ2-3; no check of the table's D call, TRBD1, against the DNA was made. TRBV21-1 is designated a pseudogene. CDR3 length: 15 residues. The CDR3 DNA follows: TGTGCCAGCAGCAAACCAGGGGGAAGTGCAGATACGCAGTATTTT. It is translated as CASSKPGGSADTQYF.

This clonotype was seen ten or more times. V and J are TRBV14 and TRBJ2-1; 10 bases align to TRBD2. Looked up from germline, CDR1 is SGHDN and CDR2 is FVKESK. There are 14 residues in the CDR3. With 2 bases clipped from V and 7 bases from J, the junction kept 2 bases outside the gene matches. CDR3 residues: CASSQLAGVNEQFF. The CDR3, as DNA: TGTGCCAGCAGCCAACTAGCGGGAGTTAATGAGCAGTTCTTC.

This clonotype was seen at least ten times. This chain joins TRBV4-1 and TRBJ2-2, with 9 bases that match TRBD2. The CDR3 is 17 residues long. Trimming at V came to 1 base and at J to 4 bases, leaving 7 bases not matched to a gene. Germline lookup yields CDR1 MGHRA and CDR2 YSYEKL. The CDR3: CASSQVPLSGGTGELFF. The CDR3 nucleotides read TGCGCCAGCAGCCAAGTCCCTCTTAGCGGGGGCACCGGGGAGCTGTTTTTT.

This clonotype was counted ten times or more. The chain links TRBV3-1 to TRBJ2-7, with no clear D. The V gene lost 3 bases and the J gene lost 5 bases, with 8 bases spanning the gap. This CDR3 is 12 amino acids long. From germline, CDR1 is LGHDT and CDR2 YNNKEL (reference sequence). CDR3 amino acids: CASSQYKNEQYF. The DNA for the CDR3 is TGTGCCAGCAGCCAGTATAAAAACGAGCAGTACTTC.

This clonotype was counted ten times or more. V is TRBV10-3 and J is TRBJ2-5; 9 positions agree with TRBD1. The length of the CDR3 is 14 residues. V gave up 2 bases and J gave up 5 bases; unmatched junction bases: 3. Germline values: CDR1 ENHRY, CDR2 SYGVKD. CDR3: CAISETGGAETQYF. The CDR3 bases are TGTGCCATCAGTGAGACAGGGGGCGCGGAGACCCAGTACTTC.